This paragraph covers one T cell receptor beta chain sequence. Its antigen is unidentified. These data belong to a study of cytomegalovirus exposure and HLA in healthy donors. Study information: Early released data comprised 75 million to 100 million unique TCRs from HLA-typed donors. Study observations and caveats: Relative to equally common others, HLA-associated TCR beta chains showed greater clonal expansion in a later analysis. V segments that were indistinguishable, TRBV6-2 and TRBV6-3 among them, were omitted from analysis. The study labeled around 160 TCR beta chains cytomegalovirus-associated.

The germline V gene encodes CDR1 MNHEY and CDR2 SMNVEV (reference sequence). V gave up 3 bases and J gave up 1 base, with 9 bases separating them. The CDR3 is 14 residues long. The PCR employed 60 Vbeta primers together with 13 Jbeta primers. Assay used: immunoSEQ multiplex PCR; TCRdb lists only in-frame clones, some missing. The table shows a few hundred thousand clones, with 80% to 90% occurring only once. The V gene is TRBV27, the J gene TRBJ2-5, with a weak D call TRBD1 (6 bases). The origin of this receptor is a man under 40 in good health and CMV-seronegative. Sequencing used PBMCs. Here the CDR3 DNA reads TGTGCCAGCAGTTTCAGCAGGGGCCAAGAGACCCAGTACTTC. It is translated as CASSFSRGQETQYF.